This is a list of T cell receptor beta chains from one sample in a study of beta chain features in type 1 diabetes. This table comes from immunoSEQ multiplex PCR, and its TCRdb copy is limited to in-frame clones, with some not included. This sample yields around 400,000 clones, of which roughly 13% are seen a single time; 0.017% belongs to the top ten. The sequenced material came from naive CD4+ T cells from blood. The receptors derive from a man aged 18 to 35 in good health. CDR3s include the opening cysteine and the closing phenylalanine or tryptophan. The D gene is left open where the match is weak. Size is omitted from some rows. Given values are once, few, many or a class for expanded clones.

abundance,j_gene,v_gene,d_gene,CDR3aa,CDR3nt
few,TRBJ2-1,TRBV15,TRBD2,CATSRVAGTRTHNEQFF,TGTGCCACCAGCAGAGTAGCAGGGACTAGAACCCACAATGAGCAGTTCTTC
few,TRBJ2-5,TRBV25-1,TRBD2,CASSVWASGEATQYF,TGTGCCAGCAGTGTTTGGGCTAGCGGGGAGGCGACCCAGTACTTC
-,TRBJ2-7,TRBV7-2,-,CASSFLARNYEQYF,TGTGCCAGCAGCTTTCTAGCCCGGAACTACGAGCAGTACTTC
few,TRBJ1-5,TRBV2,TRBD1,CASRGDSNQPQHF,TGTGCCAGCAGGGGGGACAGTAATCAGCCCCAGCATTTT
few,TRBJ2-7,TRBV18,-,CASSPNGVYEQYF,TGTGCCAGCTCACCCAACGGGGTGTACGAGCAGTACTTC
few,TRBJ2-3,TRBV6-5,TRBD2,CASSYSSGGAGDTQYF,TGTGCCAGCAGTTACTCCAGCGGGGGGGCAGGAGATACGCAGTATTTT
few,TRBJ1-1,TRBV7-2,-,CASSSRGGRVTEAFF,TGTGCCAGCAGCTCACGTGGGGGGAGGGTTACTGAAGCTTTCTTT
few,TRBJ2-3,TRBV28,TRBD2,CASSVLVRGGTQYF,TGTGCCAGCAGTGTTTTAGTTCGGGGGGGTACGCAGTATTTT
-,TRBJ2-1,TRBV27,-,CASSLSSGASYNEQFF,TGTGCCAGCAGTTTGTCGAGCGGAGCCTCCTACAATGAGCAGTTCTTC
few,TRBJ2-7,TRBV7-6,TRBD2,CASSTTSGSTYEQYF,TGTGCCAGCAGCACGACTAGCGGGAGCACCTACGAGCAGTACTTC
few,TRBJ2-3,TRBV7-2,-,CASSSPGLNTQYF,TGTGCCAGCAGCTCTCCTGGACTGAATACGCAGTATTTT
few,TRBJ2-3,TRBV6-1,-,CASSESGSTDTQYF,TGTGCCAGCAGTGAGTCCGGGAGCACAGATACGCAGTATTTT
-,TRBJ1-4,TRBV10-3,-,CAISEQGRGSEKLFF,TGTGCCATCAGTGAGCAGGGACGGGGGAGTGAAAAACTGTTTTTT
-,TRBJ1-1,TRBV7-2,-,CASSQMAAFEAFF,TGTGCCAGCAGCCAAATGGCGGCCTTCGAAGCTTTCTTT
-,TRBJ2-1,TRBV5-8,TRBD1,CASSLLGTGLNEQFF,TGTGCCAGCAGCTTGTTGGGGACAGGTCTAAATGAGCAGTTCTTC
-,TRBJ2-3,TRBV6-6,-,CASSGEQGFTDTQYF,TGTGCCAGCAGTGGCGAACAGGGCTTCACAGATACGCAGTATTTT
-,TRBJ2-7,TRBV29-1,-,CSATYSYEQYF,TGCAGCGCGACATACTCCTACGAGCAGTACTTC
-,TRBJ2-2,TRBV5-4,TRBD2,CASSRETSGSWVTELFF,TGTGCCAGCAGCCGCGAGACTAGCGGGAGCTGGGTTACGGAGCTGTTTTTT
-,TRBJ2-1,TRBV19,-,CASSFGELYNEQFF,TGTGCCAGTAGTTTCGGGGAACTCTACAATGAGCAGTTCTTC
few,TRBJ2-7,TRBV4-2,-,CASSQDSRSSYEQYF,TGTGCCAGCAGCCAAGATTCGAGGAGCTCCTACGAGCAGTACTTC
few,TRBJ2-2,TRBV11-3,TRBD2,CASSFGGGRNTGELFF,TGTGCCAGCAGCTTCGGCGGCGGGAGGAACACCGGGGAGCTGTTTTTT
once,TRBJ1-5,TRBV6-5,-,CASSYSEFQPQHF,TGTGCCAGCAGTTACAGTGAGTTTCAGCCCCAGCATTTT
few,TRBJ1-1,TRBV6-6,-,CASSLTGNTPEAFF,TGTGCCAGCAGCCTTACGGGTAATACGCCTGAAGCTTTCTTT
few,TRBJ2-5,TRBV5-1,-,CASSLGQGFGAQETQYF,TGCGCCAGCAGCTTGGGGCAGGGGTTCGGAGCACAAGAGACCCAGTACTTC
-,TRBJ1-1,TRBV5-1,-,CASSLGGGMNTEAFF,TGCGCCAGCAGCTTGGGAGGAGGCATGAACACTGAAGCTTTCTTT
-,TRBJ2-4,TRBV28,-,CASAAGPKNIQYF,TGTGCCAGCGCGGCGGGGCCCAAAAACATTCAGTACTTC
-,TRBJ2-5,TRBV7-9,-,CASSFETKETQYF,TGTGCCAGCAGCTTTGAGACTAAAGAGACCCAGTACTTC
-,TRBJ1-5,TRBV29-1,-,CSVGQSNQPQHF,TGCAGCGTTGGGCAGTCCAATCAGCCCCAGCATTTT
-,TRBJ1-1,TRBV7-3,-,CASSLNPQSVEAFF,TGTGCCAGCAGCTTAAATCCACAGAGTGTTGAAGCTTTCTTT
-,TRBJ2-7,TRBV27,-,CAIGQFYEQYF,TGTGCCATTGGACAGTTCTACGAGCAGTACTTC
few,TRBJ2-7,TRBV11-2,-,CASSLFFRGAGEQYF,TGTGCCAGCAGCTTATTTTTTCGGGGGGCTGGAGAGCAGTACTTC
few,TRBJ2-5,TRBV11-2,TRBD2,CASSPRLAGGTETQYF,TGTGCCAGCAGCCCGCGACTAGCGGGGGGTACGGAGACCCAGTACTTC
-,TRBJ1-5,TRBV28,TRBD1,CASNVRGPHQPQHF,TGTGCCAGCAACGTAAGGGGGCCCCATCAGCCCCAGCATTTT
few,TRBJ2-5,TRBV4-2,TRBD2,CASSQDSGGLQETQYF,TGTGCCAGCAGCCAAGACTCCGGGGGGTTACAAGAGACCCAGTACTTC
-,TRBJ2-5,TRBV29-1,TRBD2,CSARVAGGQEGEKETQYF,TGCAGCGCGCGGGTAGCGGGAGGTCAAGAGGGAGAAAAAGAGACCCAGTACTTC
-,TRBJ1-2,TRBV7-9,TRBD1,CASSRQGGDYGYTF,TGTGCCAGCAGCCGACAGGGAGGTGACTATGGCTACACCTTC
few,TRBJ2-2,TRBV20-1,-,CSASAGELFF,TGCAGTGCTAGCGCCGGGGAGCTGTTTTTT
-,TRBJ2-3,TRBV6-5,-,CASSYQGSLGDTQYF,TGTGCCAGCAGTTACCAGGGTTCATTGGGGGATACGCAGTATTTT
-,TRBJ2-7,TRBV7-8,-,CASSLASGYGQTYEQYF,TGTGCCAGCAGCTTAGCATCGGGGTACGGGCAGACCTACGAGCAGTACTTC
-,TRBJ2-2,TRBV5-4,-,CASSLRQGGTGELFF,TGTGCCAGCAGCTTGAGGCAGGGAGGCACCGGGGAGCTGTTTTTT
-,TRBJ2-7,TRBV28,TRBD1,CASTDDRGEQYF,TGTGCCAGCACCGACGACAGGGGCGAGCAGTACTTC
few,TRBJ2-2,TRBV28,TRBD2,CAGSGRSTGELFF,TGTGCCGGTAGCGGGAGAAGCACCGGGGAGCTGTTTTTT
-,TRBJ2-2,TRBV7-9,-,CASSPRGGTDGTGELFF,TGTGCCAGCAGCCCGAGGGGGGGCACCGACGGCACCGGGGAGCTGTTTTTT
few,TRBJ2-3,TRBV2,TRBD2,CASSEGLADTDTQYF,TGTGCCAGCAGTGAGGGACTAGCGGACACAGATACGCAGTATTTT
-,TRBJ1-1,TRBV6-5,-,CASSYFQGMTEAFF,TGTGCCAGCAGTTACTTTCAGGGGATGACTGAAGCTTTCTTT
-,TRBJ2-2,TRBV7-3,-,CASGARRDTGELFF,TGTGCCAGCGGGGCCAGGAGGGACACCGGGGAGCTGTTTTTT